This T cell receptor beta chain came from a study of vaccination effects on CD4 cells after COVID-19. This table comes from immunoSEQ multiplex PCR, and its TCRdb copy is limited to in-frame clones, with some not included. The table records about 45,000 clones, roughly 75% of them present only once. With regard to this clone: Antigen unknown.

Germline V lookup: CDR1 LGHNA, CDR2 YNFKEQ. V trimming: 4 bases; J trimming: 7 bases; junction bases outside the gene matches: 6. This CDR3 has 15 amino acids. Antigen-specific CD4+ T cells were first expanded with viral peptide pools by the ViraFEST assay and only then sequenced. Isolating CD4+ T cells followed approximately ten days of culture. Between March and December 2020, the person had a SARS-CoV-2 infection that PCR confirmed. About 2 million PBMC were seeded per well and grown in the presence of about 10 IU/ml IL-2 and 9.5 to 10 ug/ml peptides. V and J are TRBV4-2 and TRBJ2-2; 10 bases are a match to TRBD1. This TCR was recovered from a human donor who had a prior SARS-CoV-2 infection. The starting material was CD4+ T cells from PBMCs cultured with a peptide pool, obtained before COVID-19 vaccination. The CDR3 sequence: CASSRTDRGNGELFF. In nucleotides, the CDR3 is TGTGCCAGCAGCCGGACGGACAGGGGGAACGGGGAGCTGTTTTTT.